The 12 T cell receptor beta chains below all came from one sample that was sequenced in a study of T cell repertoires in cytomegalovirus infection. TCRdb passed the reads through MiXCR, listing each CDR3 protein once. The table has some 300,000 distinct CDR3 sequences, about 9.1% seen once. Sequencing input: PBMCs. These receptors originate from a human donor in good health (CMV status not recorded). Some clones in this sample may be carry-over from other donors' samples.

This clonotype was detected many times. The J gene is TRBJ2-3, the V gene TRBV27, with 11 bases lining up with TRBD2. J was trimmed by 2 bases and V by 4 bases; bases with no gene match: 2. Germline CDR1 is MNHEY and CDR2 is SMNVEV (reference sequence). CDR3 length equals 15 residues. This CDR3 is CASSSTSGATDTQYF. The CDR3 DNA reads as TGTGCCAGCAGTTCGACTAGCGGGGCCACAGATACGCAGTATTTT.

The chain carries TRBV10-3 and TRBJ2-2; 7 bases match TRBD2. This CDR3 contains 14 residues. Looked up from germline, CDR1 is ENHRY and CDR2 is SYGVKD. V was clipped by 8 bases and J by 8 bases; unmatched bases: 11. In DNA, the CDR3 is TGTGCCATCGCAGAGGGGACTAAATCGGGGGAGCTGTTTTTT. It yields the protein CAIAEGTKSGELFF.

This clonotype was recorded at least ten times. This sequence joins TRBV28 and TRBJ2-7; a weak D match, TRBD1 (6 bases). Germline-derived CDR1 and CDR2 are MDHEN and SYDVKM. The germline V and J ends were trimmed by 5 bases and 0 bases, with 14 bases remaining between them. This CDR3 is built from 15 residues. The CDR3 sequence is CASSKQGHSSYEQYV. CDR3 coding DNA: TGTGCCAGCAGTAAGCAGGGACACTCCTCCTACGAGCAGTACGTC.

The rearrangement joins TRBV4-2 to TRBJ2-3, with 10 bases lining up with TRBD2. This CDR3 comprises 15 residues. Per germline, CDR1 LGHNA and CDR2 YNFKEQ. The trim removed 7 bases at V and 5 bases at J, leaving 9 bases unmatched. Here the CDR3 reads CASTKAGGPGDTQYF. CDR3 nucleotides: TGTGCCAGCACCAAAGCGGGGGGGCCTGGAGATACGCAGTATTTT.

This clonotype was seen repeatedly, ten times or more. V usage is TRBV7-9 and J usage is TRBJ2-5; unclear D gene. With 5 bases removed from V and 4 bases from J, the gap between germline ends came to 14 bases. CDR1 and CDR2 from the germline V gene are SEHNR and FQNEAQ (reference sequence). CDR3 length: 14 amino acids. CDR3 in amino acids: CASSPGVWPETQYF. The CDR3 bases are TGTGCCAGCAGCCCCGGAGTGTGGCCAGAGACCCAGTACTTC.

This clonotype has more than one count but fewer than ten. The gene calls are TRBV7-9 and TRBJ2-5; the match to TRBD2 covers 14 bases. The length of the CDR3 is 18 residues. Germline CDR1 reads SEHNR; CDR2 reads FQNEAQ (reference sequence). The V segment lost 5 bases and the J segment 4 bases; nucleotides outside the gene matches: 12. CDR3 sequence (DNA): TGTGCCAGCAGCGCGTCCGGGACTAGCGGGGGTCGGGGAGAGACCCAGTACTTC. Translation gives CASSASGTSGGRGETQYF.

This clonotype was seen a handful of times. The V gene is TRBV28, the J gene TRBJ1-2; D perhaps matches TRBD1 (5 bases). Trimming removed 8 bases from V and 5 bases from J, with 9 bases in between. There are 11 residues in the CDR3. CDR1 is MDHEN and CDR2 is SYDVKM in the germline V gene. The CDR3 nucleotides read TGTGCCAGCGGGACCGAATATGGCTACACCTTC. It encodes CASGTEYGYTF.

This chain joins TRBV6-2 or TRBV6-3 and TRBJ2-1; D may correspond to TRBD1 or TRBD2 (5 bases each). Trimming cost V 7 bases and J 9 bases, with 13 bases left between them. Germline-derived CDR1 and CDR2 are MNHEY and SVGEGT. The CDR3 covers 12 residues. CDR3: CASTQGRGEQFF. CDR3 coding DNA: TGTGCCAGCACCCAGGGTCGGGGTGAGCAGTTCTTC.

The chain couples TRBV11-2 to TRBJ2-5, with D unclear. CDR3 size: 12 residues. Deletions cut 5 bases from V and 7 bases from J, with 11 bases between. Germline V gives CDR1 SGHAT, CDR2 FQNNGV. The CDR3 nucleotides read TGTGCCAGCAGCCCCACCTCTACGACCCAGTACTTC. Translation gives CASSPTSTTQYF.

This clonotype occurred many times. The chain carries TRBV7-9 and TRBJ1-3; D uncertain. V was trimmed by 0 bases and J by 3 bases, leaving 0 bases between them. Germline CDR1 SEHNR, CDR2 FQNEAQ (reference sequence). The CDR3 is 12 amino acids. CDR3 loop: CASSLAGNTIYF. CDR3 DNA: TGTGCCAGCAGCTTAGCTGGAAACACCATATATTTT.

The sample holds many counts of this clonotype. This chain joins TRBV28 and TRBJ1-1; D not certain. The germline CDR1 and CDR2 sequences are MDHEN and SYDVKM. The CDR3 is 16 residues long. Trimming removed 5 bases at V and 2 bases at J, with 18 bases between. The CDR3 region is CASSPLRKKLNTEAFF. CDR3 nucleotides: TGTGCCAGCAGTCCCTTACGTAAGAAATTAAACACTGAAGCTTTCTTT. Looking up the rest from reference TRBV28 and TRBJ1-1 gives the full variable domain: DVKVTQSSRYLVKRTGEKVFLECVQDMDHENMFWYRQDPGLGLRLIYFSYDVKMKEKGDIPEGYSVSREKKERFSLILESASTNQTSMYLCASSPLRKKLNTEAFFGQGTRLTVV.

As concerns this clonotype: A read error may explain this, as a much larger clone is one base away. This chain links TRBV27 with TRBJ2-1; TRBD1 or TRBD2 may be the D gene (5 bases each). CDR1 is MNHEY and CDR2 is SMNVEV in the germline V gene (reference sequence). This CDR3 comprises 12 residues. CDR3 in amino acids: CTSSSRDDEQFF. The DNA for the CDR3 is TGTACCAGCAGTTCCAGGGACGATGAGCAGTTCTTC.